This T cell receptor beta chain was captured by sequencing in a study of T cell repertoires in cytomegalovirus infection (dated by TCRdb to about 2019). General notes on the study: Recently identified HLA-C-restricted CMV epitopes, whose presentation resists viral immunomodulation, were targeted by peptide stimulations together with well-studied HLA-B-restricted epitopes. Because public TCR beta signatures pointed to carriage of CMV infection together with the matching HLA type, the HLA type of each donor mattered for the analysis. Study-level results and caveats: In the ex vivo response, HLA-C-restricted CMV-specific TCR beta clonotypes were dominant, and in two of eight donors the single most frequent clonotype came from this HLA-C-restricted group. In both this cohort and an independent roughly 350-donor cohort, the cumulative frequency of public TCR beta family members distinguished carriers of CMV infection plus the relevant HLA type.

Trimming takes 5 bases from V and 3 bases from J, and the germline ends sit 11 bases apart. For CDR1 and CDR2, the germline V gene (reference sequence) lists MNHEY and SMNVEV. The CDR3 has 13 amino acids, counting the end cysteine and phenylalanine. Just the 39-base CDR3 DNA is kept, in frame starting at base 1. The instrument given in TCRdb is Illumina HiSeq 1500. The public reads were reanalyzed by TCRdb: fastp trimming at Q25, MiXCR alignment, in-frame beta chains only. Every distinct CDR3 protein forms one entry, paired with its most common genes and DNA. The sample yields some 700,000 distinct CDR3 sequences; around 32% were counted once. The ten largest account for around a sixth of the sample. This sample's treatment or condition label indicates: in vitro stimulation with specific CMV peptide epitopes to enrich CMV-specific T cells. In regard to this clonotype: What this receptor recognizes is not known. No base-level quality is on record; no much larger clone is a single base apart.

This sequence originates from a human donor in good health (CMV status not recorded). Some clones in this sample may be carry-over from other donors' samples. The chain links TRBV27 with TRBJ2-7, and perhaps TRBD2 as D gene, on 5 matching bases. The starting material was cultured PBMCs, obtained from culture after CMV antigen stimulation. The CDR3 region reads CASSPATNYEQYF. The bases are TGTGCCAGCAGTCCCGCGACTAACTACGAGCAGTACTTC.